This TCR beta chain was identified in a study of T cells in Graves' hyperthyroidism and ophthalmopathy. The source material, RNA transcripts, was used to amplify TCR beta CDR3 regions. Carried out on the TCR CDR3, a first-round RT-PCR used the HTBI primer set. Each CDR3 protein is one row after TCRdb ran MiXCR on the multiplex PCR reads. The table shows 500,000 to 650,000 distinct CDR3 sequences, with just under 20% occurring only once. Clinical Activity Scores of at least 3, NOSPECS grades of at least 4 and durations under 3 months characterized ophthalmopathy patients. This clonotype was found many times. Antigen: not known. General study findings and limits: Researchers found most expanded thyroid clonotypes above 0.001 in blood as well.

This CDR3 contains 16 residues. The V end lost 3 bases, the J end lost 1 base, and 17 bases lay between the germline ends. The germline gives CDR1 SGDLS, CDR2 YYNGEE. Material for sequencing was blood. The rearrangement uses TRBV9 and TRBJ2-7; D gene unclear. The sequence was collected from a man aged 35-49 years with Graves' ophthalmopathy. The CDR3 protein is CASSETYGDSSYEQYF. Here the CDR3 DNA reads TGTGCCAGCAGCGAAACGTATGGCGACTCTTCCTACGAGCAGTACTTC. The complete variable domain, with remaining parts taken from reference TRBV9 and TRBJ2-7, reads DSGVTQTPKHLITATGQRVTLRCSPRSGDLSVYWYQQSLDQGLQFLIQYYNGEERAKGNILERFSAQQFPDLHSELNLSSLELGDSALYFCASSETYGDSSYEQYFGPGTRLTVT.